The T cell receptor (beta chain) described here comes from a study of shared clonotypes between healthy human individuals. Across the whole study: CD8 memory received one plate per donor, CD8 naive two, CD4 memory three and CD4 naive three.

The CDR3 is 16 residues long. The germline gives CDR1 LNHNV, CDR2 YYDKDF (reference sequence). Unmatched junction bases numbered 7, after V lost 2 bases and J lost 3 bases. Study-wide points: A handful of donors shared around 5.1% of their naive CD4 clonotypes.

Concerning this clone: Its target is unknown.

As defined, naive CD8 cells were CD45RO-negative and positively selected for CCR7, with terminally differentiated effector memory CD45RA+ cells excluded. The deep-level immunoSEQ assay was used. Splitting of each subset's genomic DNA was done evenly across several immunoSEQ plates. Assay: immunoSEQ multiplex PCR; the TCRdb copy retains only in-frame clones and omits some. The sample shows some 2,100,000 clones, approximately 94% of them seen only once. This receptor was identified in a man between 18 and 29 years old in good health. Some clones in this sample may be carry-over from other donors' samples. Sequenced material: naive CD8+ T cells from PBMCs. This chain uses TRBV15 with TRBJ1-2, with TRBD1 matching 9 bases. Here the CDR3 reads CATSRLVWTGDYGYTF. The CDR3 DNA is TGTGCCACCAGCAGACTCGTGTGGACAGGGGACTATGGCTACACCTTC.